The rows below give T cell receptor beta chains drawn from one sample of a study of T cell responses to AZD1222 COVID-19 vaccine. This table comes from immunoSEQ multiplex PCR, and its TCRdb copy is limited to in-frame clones, with some not included. The table includes some 140,000 clones, 90% to 95% detected once. This specimen consisted of peripheral blood, obtained on day 0 of AZD1222 vaccination. These receptors all come from an adult in good health. Each CDR3 is given with its conserved first and last residue. Each record gives: CDR3 DNA, CDR3 protein, V gene, D gene, clone size, J gene. The D gene is left open where the match is weak. Where a row states a size, it is once, few, many or the class of an expanded clone; other rows omit it.

TGCGCCAGCAGCCAAGATGGACGCGAGCAGTACTTC CASSQDGREQYF TRBV4-1 . . TRBJ2-7
TGTGCCAGCAGTGAAGGCCCCTGGCGGGAGACCCAGTACTTC CASSEGPWRETQYF TRBV6-1 . . TRBJ2-5
TGTGCCAGCAGCATGACTAGCGGGGCCTACAATGAGCAGTTCTTC CASSMTSGAYNEQFF TRBV21-1 . . TRBJ2-1
TGTGCCAGCAGCAAGGGACTAGCGGGAGGGCAGTACAATGAGCAGTTCTTC CASSKGLAGGQYNEQFF TRBV5-4 TRBD2 . TRBJ2-1
TGTGCCAGCAGCGTAGAAGCGACTAGCGGGATGTCTGGGCAGTTCTTC CASSVEATSGMSGQFF TRBV9 TRBD2 once TRBJ2-1
TGTGCCAGCAGTTTAATTTCCCTGGGGGCAGATACGCAGTATTTT CASSLISLGADTQYF TRBV28 . once TRBJ2-3
TGTGCCAGTAGGCCTATAAACAGGGGGCCCTACAATGAGCAGTTCTTC CASRPINRGPYNEQFF TRBV19 TRBD1 . TRBJ2-1
TGTGCCAGTAGCGCAGGACAGGCCTCCTACGAGCAGTACTTC CASSAGQASYEQYF TRBV19 TRBD1 . TRBJ2-7
TGTGCCACCAGGGGTTTTGGAAACACCATATATTTT CATRGFGNTIYF TRBV19 . . TRBJ1-3
TGTGCCAGCAGTGAAGGTCACAGGACAGGGGTAGAGACCCAGTACTTC CASSEGHRTGVETQYF TRBV2 TRBD1 . TRBJ2-5
TGTGCCAGCAGCTGGCCAGGGGGTCCCGGGGCAGACACCGGGGAGCTGTTTTTT CASSWPGGPGADTGELFF TRBV7-6 TRBD1 . TRBJ2-2
TGTGCCAGCAGTGAAATGGGGGACCAGCCCCAGCATTTT CASSEMGDQPQHF TRBV6-1 . . TRBJ1-5
TGTGCCATCAGTGAGTCCCAGGGGCCCTATGGCTACACCTTC CAISESQGPYGYTF TRBV10-3 . . TRBJ1-2
TGTGCCATCAGTAGATCGTTAGCGGGAGGAGCCTACGAGCAGTACTTC CAISRSLAGGAYEQYF TRBV10-3 TRBD2 . TRBJ2-7
TGTGCCAGCAGTTTAAGGGGGCAGGGGGCGGAGACCCAGTACTTC CASSLRGQGAETQYF TRBV28 TRBD1 once TRBJ2-5
TGTGCCAGCAGCCAAGATACTAGCGGGGGGAACACCGGGGAGCTGTTTTTT CASSQDTSGGNTGELFF TRBV3-1/TRBV3-2 TRBD2 . TRBJ2-2
TGCGCCAGCAGCCAACTACCCGACAGCCCCTACGAGCAGTACTTC CASSQLPDSPYEQYF TRBV4-1 . . TRBJ2-7
TGTGCCAGCAGCTTGACAGGCGGTCGCCAAGAGACCCAGTACTTC CASSLTGGRQETQYF TRBV5-6 . . TRBJ2-5
TGTGCCAGCAGCCAGGATGGGGACTACTCTGGAAACACCATATATTTT CASSQDGDYSGNTIYF TRBV14 . . TRBJ1-3
TGCGCCAGCAGTGAGGAGAGGCAGCCCCAGCATTTT CASSEERQPQHF TRBV10-2 . . TRBJ1-5
TGTGCCATCAGTGAGTACAGGGGCCAAGAGACCCAGTACTTC CAISEYRGQETQYF TRBV10-3 TRBD1 once TRBJ2-5
TGTGCCAGCAGCTTGGCAGGGAGCGAGCAGTACTTC CASSLAGSEQYF TRBV5-6 . . TRBJ2-7
TGTGCCAGCGGACGGCTTAATGAAAAACTGTTTTTT CASGRLNEKLFF TRBV6-5 . . TRBJ1-4
TGTGCCGGACAGGGTAAAGGGAACACTGAAGCTTTCTTT CAGQGKGNTEAFF TRBV7-2 TRBD1 . TRBJ1-1
TGTGCCAGTAGTATTGGGGACAGCTTCAATCAGCCCCAGCATTTT CASSIGDSFNQPQHF TRBV19 TRBD1 . TRBJ1-5
TGTGCCAGCAGCTTAACAGGGGGGAGCAATCAGCCCCAGCATTTT CASSLTGGSNQPQHF TRBV7-3 . . TRBJ1-5
TGTGCCAGCAGTTACTCAAGGGGTTACTACGAGCAGTACTTC CASSYSRGYYEQYF TRBV6-2/TRBV6-3 . . TRBJ2-7
TGTGCCAGTAGTGGGACAGGGAGCTCCTATAATTCACCCCTCCACTTT CASSGTGSSYNSPLHF TRBV19 TRBD1 . TRBJ1-6
TGTGCCAGCAGCCAAGACGAAGCGGAATATGAGACCCAGTACTTC CASSQDEAEYETQYF TRBV4-2 . . TRBJ2-5
TGTGCCAGCAGCTCACCTGCAGTGCGAGGGACCGGGGAGCTGTTTTTT CASSSPAVRGTGELFF TRBV7-6 . . TRBJ2-2
TGCAGCGTTGACTGGACAGGCACAGATACGCAGTATTTT CSVDWTGTDTQYF TRBV29-1 . . TRBJ2-3
TGTGCCAGCAGTTCTAGACAGGGGATCGGCTACACCTTC CASSSRQGIGYTF TRBV12-3/TRBV12-4 TRBD1 once TRBJ1-2
TGTGCCAGCAGTGAAGGGCAGTGGCCGACACTCGAGGTCTACGAGCAGTACTTC CASSEGQWPTLEVYEQYF TRBV6-1 . . TRBJ2-7
TGTGCCAGCAGTTACCTAGGACAGAACACTGAAGCTTTCTTT CASSYLGQNTEAFF TRBV6-5 . . TRBJ1-1
TGTGCCAGCACCCGGGACTCTTCCACCGGGGAGCTGTTTTTT CASTRDSSTGELFF TRBV6-4 . . TRBJ2-2
TGTGCCACCAGCCCACGGACAGGGGGCGCGGAAAAACTGTTTTTT CATSPRTGGAEKLFF TRBV15 TRBD1 . TRBJ1-4
TGTGCCAGCAGTTCACAGGCCACCTACTATGGCTACACCTTC CASSSQATYYGYTF TRBV27 . . TRBJ1-2
TGTGCCATCAGTGGGACAGGGGTTGGAAACTATGGCTACACCTTC CAISGTGVGNYGYTF TRBV10-3 TRBD1 . TRBJ1-2
TGCGCCAGCAGCTCGGGGACGATGCAAGAATACAATGAGCAGTTCTTC CASSSGTMQEYNEQFF TRBV5-1 . . TRBJ2-1
TGTGCCAGCTCACCTTTACCGGGAGGAACAGGGCGGTACGAGCAGTACTTC CASSPLPGGTGRYEQYF TRBV18 . . TRBJ2-7
TGCGCCAGCAGCTTGGGAGACAGGGCCGAGACCCAGTACTTC CASSLGDRAETQYF TRBV5-1 TRBD1 . TRBJ2-5
TGTGCCTGGATAGGGGGCACTGAAGCTTTCTTT CAWIGGTEAFF TRBV30 . . TRBJ1-1
TGCGCCAGCAGCCAAGACTGGCAGGGACCCTATCAGCCCCAGCATTTT CASSQDWQGPYQPQHF TRBV4-1 . . TRBJ1-5
TGTGCCATCAGTCTGGGGGGGCCAGGGAACACTGAAGCTTTCTTT CAISLGGPGNTEAFF TRBV10-3 . . TRBJ1-1
TGTGCTAGTGGAACCCTGCAGGGGGCTAGCAGACACGGGGAGCTGTTTTTT CASGTLQGASRHGELFF TRBV12-5 TRBD1 . TRBJ2-2
TGTGCCACCAGTCATGATTTGGATACGCAGTATTTT CATSHDLDTQYF TRBV24-1 . once TRBJ2-3
TGTGCCAGCTCACTAGGAGGGGGACAGGGCGAGCAGTACTTC CASSLGGGQGEQYF TRBV27 TRBD1 many TRBJ2-7
TGTGCCAGTCACCTTGACAGGGGAACCACTGAAGCTTTCTTT CASHLDRGTTEAFF TRBV19 TRBD1 . TRBJ1-1
TGTGCCACCAGCAGAGATGGGGGGCCTACAGATACGCAGTATTTT CATSRDGGPTDTQYF TRBV15 . . TRBJ2-3
TGTGCCAGCAGCTCGATCGCGGGGGCCTCCTTC CASSSIAGASF TRBV7-8 . . TRBJ2-7
TGTGCCATCACCCCCCGGGTGAACACTGAAGCTTTCTTT CAITPRVNTEAFF TRBV10-3 . once TRBJ1-1
TGTGCCAGCAGCTTACGGAGGGAAACTGAAGCTTTCTTT CASSLRRETEAFF TRBV7-3 . once TRBJ1-1
TGTGCCAGCAGCGCTCGACAGGGTATGGGAGAGCAGTACTTC CASSARQGMGEQYF TRBV9 TRBD1 . TRBJ2-7
TGTGCCAGCAGCCCCAAAGGTCAGCCCCAGCATTTT CASSPKGQPQHF TRBV9 . . TRBJ1-5
TGTGCCTGGAGCGGTCACGGGAACACTGAAGCTTTCTTT CAWSGHGNTEAFF TRBV30 . . TRBJ1-1